This TCR beta chain is drawn from a study of control samples from healthy donors and cancer patients. Germline CDR1 and CDR2: DFQATT and SNEGSKA (reference sequence). The junction had 3 bases not matched to a gene; V was cut back by 3 bases and J by 0 bases. There are 14 residues in the CDR3. The assay was immunoSEQ multiplex PCR, and TCRdb's table has in-frame clones only and misses some. This sample has about 77,000 clones; around 94% occur once, and the top ten carry approximately 5.8%. The rearrangement joins TRBV20-1 to TRBJ2-3; 7 nucleotides match TRBD2. The clonotype originates from a woman aged 55-69 years in good health. The sample taken for sequencing was blood. CDR3 in amino acids: CSASGAGSTDTQYF. DNA for the CDR3: TGCAGTGCTAGTGGAGCGGGAAGCACAGATACGCAGTATTTT.